The 13 T cell receptor beta chains given below trace back to one sample, sequenced in a study of cytomegalovirus exposure and HLA in healthy donors. 13 Jbeta primers and 60 Vbeta primers were used for the PCR. Using immunoSEQ multiplex PCR, the repertoire was profiled, and TCRdb retains in-frame clones only, with some absent. The sample table sets out approximately 170,000 clones. Sequenced input: PBMCs. The receptor source for this set is a woman between 18 and 30 years old in good health and CMV-seropositive.

The chain has TRBV18 and TRBJ2-1; D is possibly TRBD2 (6 bases). Deletions cut 2 bases from V and 4 bases from J, with 12 bases between. Germline V gives CDR1 KGHSH, CDR2 LQKENI. The CDR3 consists of 15 residues. Here the CDR3 DNA reads TGTGCCAGCTCACCAATTGGGGGAGGATACAATGAGCAGTTCTTC. Its translation is CASSPIGGGYNEQFF. The full variable domain, in which reference TRBV18 and TRBJ2-1 provide the parts outside the CDR3, is NAGVMQNPRHLVRRRGQEARLRCSPMKGHSHVYWYRQLPEEGLKFMVYLQKENIIDESGMPKERFSAEFPKEGPSILRIQQVVRGDSAAYFCASSPIGGGYNEQFFGPGTRLTVL.

This rearrangement joins TRBV19 to TRBJ1-5; D is perhaps TRBD1 (5 bases). Trimming left V 11 bases short and J 5 bases short, with 16 bases between. Looked up from germline, CDR1 is LNHDA and CDR2 is SQIVND (reference sequence). The CDR3 is 13 residues long. The CDR3: CAPRWGDYQPQHF. CDR3 in DNA: TGTGCCCCTAGATGGGGGGATTATCAGCCCCAGCATTTT.

J is TRBJ2-1 and V is TRBV15; 7 bases align to TRBD2. Unmatched junction bases numbered 11, after V lost 0 bases and J lost 6 bases. This CDR3 region has 17 residues. Germline values: CDR1 LNHNV, CDR2 YYDKDF (reference sequence). The CDR3 nucleotides read TGTGCCACCAGCAGAGATTGGGGGGGGGAGGGCCGCAATGAGCAGTTCTTC. This translates into CATSRDWGGEGRNEQFF.

V gene TRBV7-8 combines with J gene TRBJ2-7, with a tentative D call TRBD2 (6 bases). Germline V gene data show CDR1 as SGHVS and CDR2 as FQNEAQ. Trimming took 1 base from V and 0 from J, leaving 13 bases between them. The CDR3 has 16 amino acids. The CDR3 nucleotides are TGTGCCAGCAGCTTAGTTGGCGGACTACCCTCCTACGAGCAGTACTTC. Amino acid sequence: CASSLVGGLPSYEQYF.

The gene calls are TRBV30 and TRBJ2-7; tentative D call: TRBD1 (5 bases). CDR3 size: 11 residues. Germline loops: CDR1 GTSNPN, CDR2 SVGIG (reference sequence). The germline V and J ends were trimmed by 2 bases and 6 bases, with 8 bases remaining between them. CDR3 sequence: CAWSKGSEQYF. CDR3 coding DNA: TGTGCCTGGAGTAAGGGGTCCGAGCAGTACTTC.

The rearrangement links TRBV7-6 to TRBJ2-1, with TRBD2 identical over 8 bases. Germline V gives CDR1 SGHVS, CDR2 FNYEAQ. The J segment lost 4 bases and the V segment lost 1 base, leaving 3 bases of the junction unmatched. CDR3 size: 15 residues. The CDR3 sequence is CASSLGTSTYNEQFF. The CDR3 nucleotides are TGTGCCAGCAGCTTAGGGACTAGCACGTACAATGAGCAGTTCTTC.

The chain carries TRBV12-5 and TRBJ2-2, with a possible D match to TRBD2 (5 bases). Germline values: CDR1 LGHNT, CDR2 FRNRAP. CDR3 length: 16 residues. V lost 2 bases, J lost 3 bases, and 13 bases lay in between. The CDR3 nucleotides are TGTGCTAGTGGTTTGCCCCTCGGACTCCACACCGGGGAGCTGTTTTTT. This sequence encodes CASGLPLGLHTGELFF.

Notes on this clone: Other DNA sequences in this specimen translate into the identical CDR3. The J gene is TRBJ2-3, the V gene TRBV4-2; TRBD2 aligns across 12 bases. The J segment lost 2 bases and the V segment lost 0 bases, leaving 3 bases of the junction unmatched. Germline V CDR1 and CDR2: LGHNA, YNFKEQ. The CDR3 totals 17 residues. As DNA, the CDR3 is TGTGCCAGCAGCCAAGATCTAGCGGGGGGGTACACAGATACGCAGTATTTT. As protein: CASSQDLAGGYTDTQYF.

J is TRBJ2-6 and V is TRBV30, with 10 bases that match TRBD1. V lost 2 bases to trimming and J lost 2 bases; unmatched junction nucleotides: 6. Germline CDR1 reads GTSNPN; CDR2 reads SVGIG (reference sequence). This CDR3 comprises 17 residues. The CDR3 loop reads CAWSRQGAIAGANVLTF. As DNA, the CDR3 is TGTGCCTGGAGTCGACAGGGGGCTATAGCTGGGGCCAACGTCCTGACTTTC.

The rearrangement links TRBV6-4 to TRBJ2-1; D not resolved. The CDR3 has 15 amino acids. V was pared by 6 bases and J by 7 bases, with 19 bases between. Germline CDR1 MRHNA, CDR2 SNTAGT. CDR3 residues: CASSRSPDGRNEQFF. As DNA, the CDR3 is TGTGCCAGCAGCCGGAGTCCGGATGGAAGGAATGAGCAGTTCTTC.

The gene calls are TRBV5-1 and TRBJ1-1; D not resolved. V was cut by 4 bases and J by 4 bases, with 11 bases left in between. The CDR3 consists of 13 residues. Germline assignment: CDR1 SGHRS and CDR2 YFSETQ. In DNA form, the CDR3 reads TGCGCCAGCAGCCCGCTCAGTGGCACTGAAGCTTTCTTT. It translates to CASSPLSGTEAFF.

The chain links TRBV9 to TRBJ2-7; 11 positions match TRBD2. This CDR3 has 14 residues. After removal of 3 bases from V and 5 bases from J, the junction contained 4 bases not matched to a gene. From germline, CDR1 is SGDLS and CDR2 YYNGEE. CDR3 coding DNA: TGTGCCAGCAGCGCTACTAGCGGGAGCGACGAGCAGTACTTC. As protein: CASSATSGSDEQYF.

For this clone: One junction end does not reproduce the germline sequence, and a read error may be involved. This sequence joins TRBV18 and TRBJ2-3; 8 nucleotides align to TRBD2. There are 14 residues in the CDR3. Germline CDR1 is KGHSH and CDR2 is LQKENI. The CDR3, as DNA: TGTGCCAGCTCCCCACTAGCGGACACAGATACGCAGTATTTT. This codes for CASSPLADTDTQYF.